The entry that follows covers one T cell receptor beta chain sequence. This entry is derived from a study of shared clonotypes between healthy human individuals. Germline V CDR1 and CDR2: LGHNA, YSLEER. V lost 0 bases and J lost 1; bases outside the gene matches: 3. The CDR3 totals 17 residues. The data were produced by immunoSEQ multiplex PCR, yet TCRdb's version contains in-frame clones alone and is incomplete. This table has 1.5 million to 2.5 million clones, over 85% appearing once. CD8 cells regarded as naive lacked CD45RO, were positively chosen for CCR7, and omitted terminally differentiated effector memory CD45RA+ cells.

The clonotype originates from a man aged 18-30 years in good health. The chain joins TRBV4-3 to TRBJ2-1; 10 bases line up with TRBD2. Sequencing used naive CD8+ T cells sorted from blood. Here the CDR3 reads CASSQDGTSESYNEQFF. The CDR3 nucleotides are TGCGCCAGCAGCCAAGACGGGACTAGCGAATCCTACAATGAGCAGTTCTTC.